Listed here is a single T cell receptor beta chain. CDR3 length: 20 residues. CDR1 is LNHNV and CDR2 is YYDKDF in the germline V gene (reference sequence). V trimming: 4 bases; J trimming: 4 bases; junction bases outside the gene matches: 23. For TCR beta, libraries came from iRepertoire HTBI primers and Arm-PCR of CDR3 regions. TCRdb fed the multiplex PCR reads into MiXCR, producing one record per CDR3 protein. The sample records hundreds of thousands of distinct CDR3 sequences, approximately 16% being singletons. This sample was taken from a study of regulatory T cells in long-lasting Graves disease. Time point in this sample: newly diagnosed GD, antithyroid drugs for less than 3 months. PBMC-extracted RNA yielded the TCR library. Patients of an endocrinology department in Xi'an, China, were included. This sample was also put to use in a study of T cells in Graves' hyperthyroidism and ophthalmopathy.

The clonotype was recovered from a woman aged 30 to 39 with Graves disease. The chain is built from TRBV15 and TRBJ2-7; 9 nucleotides agree with TRBD2. The specimen was peripheral blood mononuclear cells (PBMCs), collected at new diagnosis, from a patient treated with antithyroid drugs. CDR3 loop: CATSTVTRAVSGSGRYEQYF. Written as DNA, the CDR3 is TGTGCCACCAGCACAGTTACGCGTGCGGTTAGCGGGAGTGGGCGATACGAGCAGTACTTC.